This paragraph reports one TCR beta chain. Its target antigen remains unknown. It has no much larger one-base neighbor in the sample; base qualities were not kept. TCRbeta CDR3 regions were amplified from genomic DNA by means of the immunoSEQ Assay, a bias-controlled multiplex PCR. Per the authors' processing: Within the assay, amplification of reference gene primers was used to estimate how many nucleated cells each sample contained. To quantify the absolute abundance of each unique TCRbeta CDR3 rearrangement, sequence reads were collapsed and filtered. For each sample, productive Simpson clonality was calculated as the square root of Simpson's diversity index across productive rearrangements. In its TCRdb copy, this immuneACCESS table keeps in-frame sequences only and misses some clones. Where compared with another copy, unresolved V genes explain less than half of these, and the others have no known cause. The D gene and trimming were derived from the DNA, and the V and J assignments and clone size from that table. Here the sample has 270,000 or so clones; approximately 83% occur a single time. The ten largest clones take up about 3.4% of the sample.

This specimen belongs to a study of blood T cell repertoires in COVID-19 (dated by TCRdb to 2020 to 2022). Concerning the study at large: The collaborator samples originated in the United States, Italy and Spain and spanned the acute and convalescent phases of COVID-19. The repertoires were made available in a free public database intended to serve as a resource for research on the immune response to SARS-CoV-2. The samples were drawn from the first 160 participants of the ongoing ImmuneRACE study and from 950 to 1,500 subjects provided by 6 global collaborators. Nearly every sample came with metadata listing a de-identified subject ID, COVID-19 status, age in years and sex. Where available, HLA class I and class II types were obtained from metadata supplied by the sample provider rather than from assay-based typing. The prospective study material was composed of cDNA or gDNA derived from T cells, B-cell-depleted T cells, or PBMCs. Deeply sampled blood TCRbeta repertoires from subjects exposed to, actively infected with, or recovered from COVID-19 were included in the dataset. What the authors observed across the whole study: The quantity of clinical and demographic metadata differed by source and by participant and was supplied without curation.

From the cysteine through the phenylalanine, the CDR3 covers 15 amino acids. The DNA shown is the 45-base CDR3, in frame from base 1. V trim: 0 bases; J trim: 7 bases; unmatched bases: 6. As encoded in the germline V gene, CDR1 is LGHNA while CDR2 is YNFKEQ. Enrolling through a virtual design, the prospective study's participants ranged in age from about 18 to 89 years and lived across some 22 United States geographic areas. In the prospective study, participants were assigned to cohorts based on the clinical history participants reported in a screening survey and a study questionnaire. Recovered participants in ImmuneRACE Cohort 3 were defined by two consecutive negative NP/OP PCR tests, clearance by a healthcare professional, or resolution of symptoms. In the prospective study, mobile phlebotomists collected whole blood, serum and a nasopharyngeal or oropharyngeal swab from each participant. Additional blood draws and questionnaires over an approximately 2-month period could optionally be provided by prospective study participants. Blood samples from the prospective study were shipped frozen or at room temperature prior to DNA extraction.

Recombination joined TRBV4-2 with TRBJ2-7; TRBD2 matches 10 bases in the middle. Sequenced: PBMCs or T cells enriched from blood (not recorded which). This TCR was recovered from a man aged 50 to 59 who had recovered from COVID-19. The CDR3 loop reads CASSQDPLAGAEQYF. The sequence in DNA is TGTGCCAGCAGCCAAGATCCCCTAGCGGGGGCTGAGCAGTACTTC.